The 15 T cell receptor beta chains in this list originate from one sample, sequenced in a study of blood T cells in healthy people across ages. Primed by a sample-barcoded 5' primer and a J-beta primer mix, a second PCR proceeded for roughly 6 to 12 cycles. One entry per CDR3 protein results from TCRdb running MiXCR on the 5' RACE reads. The sample has about 780,000 distinct CDR3 sequences; about 45% are singletons. Sequencing input: blood. These receptors all stem from a man aged 80 or over in good health.

J is TRBJ1-2 and V is TRBV2; no definite D call. This CDR3 spans 14 amino acids. V lost 10 bases and J lost 6, with 21 bases in between. Germline CDR1 SNHLY, CDR2 FYNNEI. The CDR3 DNA reads as TGTGCCATTTTCCCCCGTGGGCGTGGTGATGGCTACACCTTC. Protein: CAIFPRGRGDGYTF.

The J gene is TRBJ1-1, the V gene TRBV20-1, with D possibly being TRBD1 (5 bases). Germline assignment: CDR1 DFQATT and CDR2 SNEGSKA (reference sequence). The CDR3 loop spans 15 amino acids. Between the trimmed V and J ends, which lost 0 bases and 3 bases, there was a span of 14 bases. In DNA form, the CDR3 reads TGCAGTGCTAGAGATCTGGAGGGGCGGCACACTGAAGCTTTCTTT. The encoded protein is CSARDLEGRHTEAFF.

This clonotype has just one count. The junction departs from germline at one end; a sequencing error may be responsible. This chain joins TRBV7-2 and TRBJ2-5, with TRBD2 matching 10 bases. Germline CDR1 is SGHTA and CDR2 is FQGNSA. There are 17 residues in the CDR3. The CDR3 bases are TGTGCCAGCAGCTTGATTGCGTGGACTAGCGGAAAAGAGACTCAGTACTTC. It yields the protein CASSLIAWTSGKETQYF. Filled out from reference TRBV7-2 and TRBJ2-5, the complete variable domain reads GAGVSQSPSNKVTEKGKDVELRCDPISGHTALYWYRQSLGQGLEFLIYFQGNSAPDKSGLPSDRFSAERTGGSVSTLTIQRTQQEDSAVYLCASSLIAWTSGKETQYFGPGTRLLVL.

The J gene is TRBJ1-2, the V gene TRBV12-3 or TRBV12-4; D gene uncertain. V lost 0 bases, J lost 7 bases, and 9 bases lay in between. The CDR3 spans 13 residues. The DNA of the CDR3 is TGTGCCAGCAGTTTAGCAGGCAGGTGTGGCTACACCTTC. Amino acids: CASSLAGRCGYTF.

This clonotype has a count of ten or more. This chain links TRBV3-1 with TRBJ2-1, with D perhaps TRBD1 or TRBD2 (6 bases each). Germline CDR1 and CDR2: LGHDT and YNNKEL (reference sequence). With 4 bases removed from V and 7 bases from J, the gap between germline ends came to 14 bases. This CDR3 comprises 14 residues. Here the CDR3 DNA reads TGTGCCAGCAGCCGGGCCGTAGGGGGGAATGAGCAGTTCTTC. Translating it yields CASSRAVGGNEQFF.

To note about this clonotype: Compared with germline, one end of the junction differs, possibly owing to a read error. The chain recombines TRBV11-3 with TRBJ2-3; possibly TRBD1 or TRBD2 for D (5 bases each). The CDR3 has 13 residues. Germline V lookup: CDR1 SGHNT, CDR2 YENEEA. Here the CDR3 reads CASSRDGTDAQYF. CDR3 nucleotides: TGTGCCAGCAGCCGGGACGGAACAGATGCGCAGTATTTT.

This clonotype was observed a handful of times. The chain recombines TRBV20-1 with TRBJ2-3; D gene ambiguous. Trimming stripped 5 bases from V and 4 bases from J, with 19 bases between. The CDR3 loop spans 15 amino acids. The germline gives CDR1 DFQATT, CDR2 SNEGSKA (reference sequence). The CDR3 sequence is CSAPQDAPTADTQYF. The CDR3 bases are TGCAGTGCTCCTCAAGACGCGCCAACGGCAGATACGCAGTATTTT.

This clonotype was seen only a few times. The V call is TRBV7-2, the J call TRBJ2-3; 10 positions match TRBD2. The CDR3 totals 14 residues. Germline V gene lookup returns CDR1 SGHTA and CDR2 FQGNSA. The junction had 1 base not matched to a gene; V was cut back by 3 bases and J by 4 bases. CDR3: CASSLGLASDTQYF. The DNA for the CDR3 is TGTGCCAGCAGCTTGGGACTAGCGTCAGATACGCAGTATTTT.

There are many counts of this clonotype. V is TRBV12-3 or TRBV12-4 and J is TRBJ2-1, with D perhaps TRBD1 (5 bases). The CDR3 spans 18 residues. V lost 3 bases and J lost 4, with 22 bases in between. The CDR3 loop reads CASSLYIIGRQKYNEQFF. CDR3 in DNA: TGTGCCAGCAGTTTGTATATAATCGGTAGACAGAAGTACAATGAGCAGTTCTTC.

The chain carries TRBV28 and TRBJ2-1; 8 nucleotides line up with TRBD1. The CDR3 spans 15 residues. Trimming took 6 bases from V and 3 from J; bases not matched to a gene: 7. Germline-derived CDR1 and CDR2 are MDHEN and SYDVKM. The CDR3 loop reads CASRMRDRSYNEQFF. For the CDR3, the DNA is TGTGCCAGCAGGATGAGGGACAGGAGCTACAATGAGCAGTTCTTC.

The table lists this clonotype with a few counts. The chain's CDR3 is CASSDSGTGVDTQYF. The CDR3 DNA reads as TGTGCCAGCAGCGATTCCGGGACAGGGGTGGATACGCAGTATTTT. The V gene is TRBV6-5, the J gene TRBJ2-3, with 10 bases matching TRBD1. Germline lookup yields CDR1 MNHEY and CDR2 SVGAGI. CDR3 size: 15 residues. Losses at the gene ends were 6 bases for V and 6 bases for J; bases not matched to a gene: 9.

This clonotype was observed once. The genes are TRBV5-1 and TRBJ2-5, with TRBD2 matching 11 bases. Germline loops: CDR1 SGHRS, CDR2 YFSETQ. CDR3 length equals 16 residues. The trim removed 1 base at V and 7 bases at J, leaving 9 bases unmatched. CDR3 nucleotide sequence: TGCGCCAGCAGCTTGTTGACTAGCGGGAATTGGGTGACCCAGTACTTC. Amino acids: CASSLLTSGNWVTQYF.

This clonotype was seen at least ten times. DNA for the CDR3: TGTGCCAGCAGTTTAGATACGGCGGCTTATAGCAATCAGCCCCAGCATTTT. Its protein product is CASSLDTAAYSNQPQHF. This sequence joins TRBV28 and TRBJ1-5; D is unresolved. This CDR3 is built from 17 residues. V lost 2 bases and J lost 0, with 14 bases in between. CDR1 is MDHEN and CDR2 is SYDVKM in the germline V gene.

This chain links TRBV6-2 or TRBV6-3 with TRBJ2-1; D unresolved. Germline loops: CDR1 MNHEY, CDR2 SVGEGT. Between the trimmed V and J ends, which lost 5 bases and 10 bases, there was a span of 12 bases. The CDR3 loop spans 12 amino acids. CDR3 DNA sequence: TGTGCCAGCAGTATAGCCAGCCAGGAGCAGTTCTTC. This translates into CASSIASQEQFF.

This clonotype showed up just a few times. The rearrangement uses TRBV28 and TRBJ2-6; D remains ambiguous. CDR3 length: 13 residues. V was trimmed by 7 bases and J by 0 bases, leaving 4 bases between them. The V gene's germline CDR1 is MDHEN and CDR2 SYDVKM. CDR3 DNA sequence: TGTGCCAGCATGAGCTCTGGGGCCAACGTCCTGACTTTC. Protein: CASMSSGANVLTF.